This T cell receptor beta chain was recovered during a study of human T cells and chemical hapten exposure. Background on the study: 2% DPC applied to a 2 cm by 2 cm arm area sensitized donors.

This clonotype was counted ten times or more. The antigen is unknown. Study results and caveats: No shift was seen in TCRs above 1 in 1000 frequency with DPC sensitization.

Time point specified: pre-sensitization, week 0. Treatment denoted: therapeutic diphenylcyclopropenone sensitization with weekly scalp DPC. Blood collection took place prior to placing each patch test. In the library, unique molecular identifiers were attached to individual cDNA molecules. MiXCR, run by TCRdb on the RACE reads, gives a single entry per CDR3 protein. The data contain about 46,000 distinct CDR3 sequences, roughly 8.8% of them singletons. Germline CDR1 SGHKS, CDR2 YYEKEE (reference sequence). The junction had 1 base not matched to a gene; V was cut back by 0 bases and J by 6 bases. The CDR3 is 15 amino acids.

The J gene is TRBJ2-1, the V gene TRBV5-5, with TRBD2 identical over 12 bases. The source was whole blood, collected in connection with sensitization to the hapten diphenylcyclopropenone (DPC). This clonotype was sampled from a woman between 40 and 50 years old with alopecia areata. Some clones in this sample may be carry-over from other donors' samples. CDR3 sequence reads: CASSLGLAGANEQFF. CDR3 coding DNA: TGTGCCAGCAGCTTGGGACTAGCGGGGGCCAATGAGCAGTTCTTC. Full variable domain (missing parts from reference TRBV5-5 and TRBJ2-1): DAGVTQSPTHLIKTRGQQVTLRCSPISGHKSVSWYQQVLGQGPQFIFQYYEKEERGRGNFPDRFSARQFPNYSSELNVNALLLGDSALYLCASSLGLAGANEQFFGPGTRLTVL.